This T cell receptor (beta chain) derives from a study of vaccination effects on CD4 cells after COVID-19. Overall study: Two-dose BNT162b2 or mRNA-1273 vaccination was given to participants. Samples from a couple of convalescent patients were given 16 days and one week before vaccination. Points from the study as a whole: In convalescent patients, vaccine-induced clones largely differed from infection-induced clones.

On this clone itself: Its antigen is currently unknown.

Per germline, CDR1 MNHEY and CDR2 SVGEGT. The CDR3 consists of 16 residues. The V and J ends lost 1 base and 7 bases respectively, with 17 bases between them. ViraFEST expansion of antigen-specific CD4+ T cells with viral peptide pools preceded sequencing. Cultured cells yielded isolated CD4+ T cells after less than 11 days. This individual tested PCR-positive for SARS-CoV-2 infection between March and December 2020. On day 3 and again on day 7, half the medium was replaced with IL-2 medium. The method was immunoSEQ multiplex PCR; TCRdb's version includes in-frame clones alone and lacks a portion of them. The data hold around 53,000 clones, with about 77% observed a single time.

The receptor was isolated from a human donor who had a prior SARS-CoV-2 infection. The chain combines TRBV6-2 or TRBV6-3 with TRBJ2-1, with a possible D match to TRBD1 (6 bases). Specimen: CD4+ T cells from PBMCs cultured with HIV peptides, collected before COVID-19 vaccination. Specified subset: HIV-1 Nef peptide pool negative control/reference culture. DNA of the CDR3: TGTGCCAGCAGTTACTACCCCCAGGGGCGGAGGAATGAGCAGTTCTTC. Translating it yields CASSYYPQGRRNEQFF.